Listed here is a single TCR beta chain. Its target antigen remains unknown. No base-level quality is on record; no much larger clone is a single base apart. Trimming leaves V shorter by 2 bases and J shorter by 6 bases, with the junction holding 4 bases beyond the gene matches. The germline V gene (reference sequence) gives CDR1 as SGHNT and CDR2 as YYREEE. The cysteine opens and the phenylalanine closes a CDR3 of 14 amino acids. The entry retains the CDR3 DNA only, 42 bases that are in frame from base 1. The library was built by means of the immunoSEQ multiplex PCR assay. For the multiplex PCR, a mixture combining 60 forward primers for TCR Vbeta segments and 13 reverse primers for TCR Jbeta segments was used. The CDR3 region of rearranged TCR beta genes was amplified from genomic DNA by a multiplex PCR assay. The amplified TCR beta libraries were sequenced on the Illumina HiSeq System as 87-base-pair reads. For the original study's pipeline: A later analysis tallied about 77 million unique TCR beta chains across the 600 to 700 repertoires, and around 12 million of those chains were shared by two or more donors. A nearest-neighbor algorithm error-corrected the raw reads and collapsed the reads into unique sequences, merging closely related sequences to remove PCR and sequencing errors. Alignment of CDR3 sequences to IMGT reference sequences was used to assign V, D and J gene segments. Each retained sequence needed at least a six-nucleotide match to both a V gene segment and a J gene segment. A rearrangement counted as productive if the CDR3 had no stop codons and remained in frame with V and J, and every other rearrangement counted as non-productive. Following IMGT convention, CDR3 was defined as the stretch from the second conserved V-encoded cysteine to the conserved J-encoded phenylalanine. The earlier analysis of about 620 of the donors excluded sequences that lacked an unambiguous match to a single V gene segment. An earlier analysis of 587 of the donors called V segments functional above 56.7% productive rearrangements and segregating when the between-donor standard deviation exceeded 5%. A statistical classification framework was built to diagnose cytomegalovirus status from the catalog of TCR beta chain sequences. In a later analysis, V and J genes were assigned by comparing TCR nucleotide sequences against IMGT/GENE-DB human TR gene sequences. The TCRdist pipeline was used in a later analysis to assign CDR3 sequences and most-parsimonious VDJ recombination scenarios. In a later analysis, each TCR beta chain was defined by its CDR3 amino acid sequence together with its V-gene family, and reads without a unique V-gene family were excluded. As a way to deal with suspected cross-contamination and a sequencing artifact, a later analysis dropped more than 500 nucleotide sequences that were highly shared and had low generation probability. For each public chain, a later analysis derived a clonal expansion index from normalized ranks of inferred template counts within each repertoire. In a later analysis, generation probabilities were computed using a VDJ recombination model fitted to out-of-frame rearrangements, and the results were checked against IGoR. In a later analysis, hypergeometric tests were used to score TCR-TCR, TCR-HLA and TCR-CMV co-occurrence, with a repertoire-size bias correction applied to TCR pairs. To estimate false discovery rates, a later analysis permuted the HLA or CMV assignments 20 times. In a later analysis, co-occurring TCRs were grouped with DBSCAN, and TCRdist sequence similarity was added when clustering was performed within HLA-allele-positive subsets. Repertoires with fewer than 30,000 or more than 120,000 public chains, plus five repertoires with anomalous nucleotide sharing, were excluded from co-occurrence clustering. TCRdb obtained this table from immuneACCESS and retained in-frame rearrangements with V and J assigned. These tables miss some clones; where compared with another copy, unresolved V genes account for less than half of the shortfall, and the remainder is unexplained. V and J calls and clone size are as listed in that table; D and trimming were resolved from the DNA. The table for this sample lists approximately 130,000 clones; roughly 79% of them were counted only once. Of the sample, about 0.7% falls within the top ten clones.

This sample is drawn from a study of cytomegalovirus exposure and HLA in healthy donors (dated by TCRdb to between 2016 and 2019). In the study overall: An earlier analysis of approximately 640 of the donors reported 250 to 350 Gb of sequence data and 120 million or so unique TCR beta sequences from about 179 million T cells. An early release that covered 640 HLA-typed donors contained approximately 300 gigabases of sequencing data and approximately 85 million unique TCR sequences. Among the roughly 400 genotyped donors, approximately 77% belonged to the genetic ancestry cluster associated with self-reported Caucasian donors. The study aimed to test whether signatures of past pathogen exposure could be identified by cataloging public T cell receptors. Using immunosequencing, the study profiled T cell repertoires from about 610 subjects and related those repertoires to cytomegalovirus serostatus. A separate validation cohort of more than 100 different subjects was used in addition to the approximately 700-subject first cohort. The study combined high-throughput TCR immunosequencing, statistical association of individual TCRs with disease status, and machine learning to predict cytomegalovirus infection status. A later analysis re-analyzed previously published TCR beta repertoires from about 730 donors and added high-resolution HLA genotyping to study TCR occurrence patterns. Rather than using new phenotypic data, the later analysis identified candidate immune exposures from TCR beta sequences and from how often those sequences occurred across donors. An earlier analysis of several hundred of the donors applied high-throughput TCR beta sequencing to assess whether each TCR beta V gene segment acted as functional or pseudogenic. Donor age, sex, ethnicity and CMV serostatus were collected together with the repertoire data. In a later genetic analysis, genome-wide SNP genotypes for about 60% of the 666 donors were used, and that subset was treated as a discovery cohort. All discovery cohort repertoires had been generated on a single sequencing platform. Class I and class II HLA loci were covered by the typing at four-digit resolution. The number of donors typed differed by locus, with about 620-630 for A, B, C, DRB1 and DQB1, roughly 550 for DQA1, 600 to 610 for DPA1, and some 470 for DPB1. About five DR-DQ haplotypes were treated as single units for association and clustering because of strong linkage in the cohort. Among about 370 genotyped donors of the cohort, an average of approximately 200,000 unique TCR beta nucleotide sequences was sequenced per donor, of which 15% to 20% were non-productive. The full study reports these points: Compared with the 666-donor mean, donors in an Asian-associated ancestry cluster had fewer N-insertions in productive TCRs, according to a later genetic analysis. A later analysis found that most CMV-associated TCR beta chains appeared HLA-restricted, with HLA associations seemingly driven largely by CMV exposure. A later genetic analysis associated a missense DCLRE1C variant with V-gene and J-gene trimming of TCR beta chains, and an independent cohort replicated the association. A further reported finding was that TCR beta sequences accurately predicted the HLA-A and HLA-B alleles for most subjects in the first cohort. A later analysis found that HLA-associated TCR beta chains were more clonally expanded and had lower generation probabilities than equally common non-associated chains. When HLA alleles, especially DR and DQ, strongly co-occurred, attributing TCR associations to individual alleles was difficult. Because counts were too low, some 17 rarely observed V segments, including chromosome 9 orphons, were left out of the earlier analysis of about 500 of the donors. Three of the identified cytomegalovirus-associated TCR beta chains were confirmed in vitro to be specific for cytomegalovirus antigens. Across donors, most TCR sequences were observed very rarely, whereas some public TCRs were present in many individuals. The study listed approximately 160 TCR beta chains as associated with cytomegalovirus. This cohort had only TCR beta chains sequenced, and the lack of alpha or paired-chain data limited which features could be detected. In a later analysis, TCR association rates were found to vary across HLA loci, with the most associated TCRs seen for DRB1 alleles and the fewest for HLA-C alleles. In a later analysis, 15,000 to 20,000 TCR beta sequences were associated with specific HLA alleles at a false discovery rate of 0.05. The presence/absence analyses assumed that sequencing depth was roughly uniform across donors, and that assumption may not be true. Because some donors lacked HLA typing at each locus, the association tests relied only on the typed subset. It was suggested by the authors that the approach could potentially be generalized to other disease states and immunological phenotypes. CMV serostatus was the only immune exposure information available for the cohort. In an earlier analysis of about 600 of the donors, most TCR beta V segments appeared in productive rearrangements about 90% or about 30% of the time, broadly matching IMGT annotations. In both the original and validation cohorts, the classifier was reported to diagnose cytomegalovirus status with high specificity and sensitivity. In a later analysis, several top co-occurrence clusters were reported to appear linked to parvovirus B19, influenza, CMV and Epstein-Barr virus. Some IMGT-functional V segments, including TRBV6-2 and TRBV6-3, could not be told apart with the 87-base-pair reads, so those segments were excluded. Correlated functional status among segregating V segments might be attributable to linkage disequilibrium, but an unknown experimental factor could not be ruled out. A cluster of highly shared sequence variants was judged likely to represent a technical artifact of the sequencing pipeline.

The cohort comprised some 700 healthy bone marrow donors. At the time of sampling, every cohort member was nominally healthy, though immune exposures that went unrecorded were likely present. The donor tested CMV seronegative, placing the donor among the roughly 400 seronegative members of the cohort. Each donor provided a peripheral blood sample, and peripheral blood mononuclear cells were used for TCR beta sequencing. The Qiagen DNeasy Blood Extraction Kit was used to extract genomic DNA from the blood cell samples. The sequence links TRBV5-4 to TRBJ1-1; 10 central nucleotides agree with TRBD1. Material for sequencing was PBMCs. The receptor's source is a man between 18 and 29 years old in good health and CMV-seronegative. The DNA reads as follows: TGTGCCAGCAGCTTATGGGACAGGGGCGCTGAAGCTTTCTTT. Its coded protein is CASSLWDRGAEAFF.